This is a list of T cell receptor beta chains from one sample in a study of blood T cell repertoires in COVID-19. Generated by immunoSEQ multiplex PCR, the TCRdb table keeps only in-frame clones and is missing some. In the table there are more than 200,000 clones, about nine tenths of which are singletons. The sequencing input was peripheral blood. These receptors were collected from a man aged 50 to 60 with COVID-19, enrolled during active disease. Both conserved end residues are part of each CDR3. Each record gives: CDR3 length, D gene, V gene, clone size, J gene, CDR3 protein, CDR3 DNA. D genes are given only for firm matches. Clone size is given for some rows only: seen once, a few or many times, or a class if the clone is expanded.

16	TRBD1	TRBV19	-	TRBJ1-2	CASSTPNPGTGDGYTF	TGTGCCAGTAGTACTCCCAACCCCGGGACAGGGGATGGCTACACCTTC
16	-	TRBV6-2/TRBV6-3	-	TRBJ2-1	CASSTPRGSSYNEQFF	TGTGCCAGCAGTACCCCCCGGGGGAGCTCCTACAATGAGCAGTTCTTC
14	TRBD2	TRBV11-1	once	TRBJ2-1	CASSPSGGSHEQFF	TGTGCCAGCAGCCCTAGCGGGGGGAGCCATGAGCAATTCTTC
14	TRBD2	TRBV6-2/TRBV6-3	-	TRBJ2-7	CASSYYVAGAEQYF	TGTGCCAGCAGTTACTATGTGGCGGGAGCCGAGCAGTACTTC
15	-	TRBV5-1	-	TRBJ2-2	CASSLSLADTGELFF	TGCGCCAGCAGCTTGTCCCTAGCAGACACCGGGGAGCTGTTTTTT
16	TRBD1	TRBV7-9	-	TRBJ1-5	CASSPGTGNSNQPQHF	TGTGCCAGCAGCCCCGGGACAGGCAATAGCAATCAGCCCCAGCATTTT
14	-	TRBV18	-	TRBJ1-1	CASSPIQVDTEAFF	TGTGCCAGCTCACCAATTCAGGTAGACACTGAAGCTTTCTTT
15	-	TRBV10-3	-	TRBJ1-2	CAISEGGQGSHGYTF	TGTGCCATCAGTGAAGGAGGGCAGGGATCCCATGGCTACACCTTC
12	-	TRBV28	-	TRBJ1-1	CASSITGIKAFF	TGTGCCAGCAGTATAACAGGGATTAAAGCTTTCTTT
16	TRBD2	TRBV4-1	-	TRBJ2-2	CASSQVAGVDVGELFF	TGCGCCAGCAGCCAAGTGGCGGGAGTCGATGTCGGGGAGCTGTTTTTT
15	TRBD2	TRBV10-1	-	TRBJ2-5	CASSDRLAGSETQYF	TGCGCCAGCAGTGACCGACTAGCGGGGTCGGAGACCCAGTACTTC
13	-	TRBV10-1	-	TRBJ2-7	CARVTGRPYEQYF	TGCGCCAGGGTTACAGGTAGGCCTTACGAGCAGTACTTC
13	-	TRBV14	few	TRBJ2-7	CASSQGNSYEQYF	TGTGCCAGCAGCCAGGGCAACTCCTACGAGCAGTACTTC
15	TRBD1	TRBV29-1	-	TRBJ2-2	CSVPKGQGVTGELFF	TGCAGCGTACCTAAAGGACAGGGGGTCACCGGGGAGCTGTTTTTT
14	-	TRBV19	-	TRBJ2-2	CASSISQSPGELFF	TGTGCCAGTAGTATATCCCAGTCGCCCGGGGAGCTGTTTTTT
17	TRBD1	TRBV19	-	TRBJ1-4	CASRIPGQGEENEKLFF	TGTGCCAGTAGGATACCGGGACAGGGGGAGGAGAATGAAAAACTGTTTTTT
19	TRBD2	TRBV4-2	few	TRBJ2-7	CASSQEQLGPGGSSYEQYF	TGTGCCAGCAGCCAAGAGCAGCTTGGACCGGGGGGGAGCTCCTACGAGCAGTACTTC
14	-	TRBV29-1	-	TRBJ2-5	CSALEGRGKETQYF	TGCAGCGCTCTGGAGGGGAGAGGTAAAGAGACCCAGTACTTC
14	-	TRBV6-2/TRBV6-3	-	TRBJ1-2	CASSYSTGVYGYTF	TGTGCCAGCAGTTACTCGACGGGAGTCTATGGCTACACCTTC
16	TRBD1	TRBV7-2	-	TRBJ2-7	CASSLGGTGGVTEQYF	TGTGCCAGCAGCTTAGGGGGGACAGGGGGCGTCACCGAGCAGTACTTC
17	TRBD2	TRBV11-2	-	TRBJ2-1	CASSPPGLAGGRNEQFF	TGTGCCAGCAGCCCACCGGGGTTAGCGGGGGGGCGTAATGAGCAGTTCTTC
16	-	TRBV7-2	-	TRBJ2-3	CASSSNAQTTSDTQYF	TGTGCCAGCAGCTCCAATGCCCAGACCACTAGCGATACGCAGTATTTT
14	TRBD1	TRBV19	-	TRBJ2-7	CASSIGRGRDEQYF	TGTGCCAGTAGTATTGGCAGGGGGAGAGACGAGCAGTACTTC
15	-	TRBV9	-	TRBJ2-7	CASTIRQGRPYEQYF	TGTGCCAGCACCATAAGGCAGGGCAGGCCCTACGAGCAGTACTTC
15	-	TRBV6-5	-	TRBJ1-1	CASRSGKGGNTEAFF	TGTGCCAGCAGATCAGGGAAAGGTGGGAACACTGAAGCTTTCTTT
14	-	TRBV2	-	TRBJ1-5	CASSAVNSNQPQHF	TGTGCCAGCAGTGCAGTAAATAGCAATCAGCCCCAGCATTTT
17	-	TRBV21-1	once	TRBJ2-7	CASSKTPPIRVPYEQYF	TGTGCCAGCAGCAAAACCCCCCCGATCAGGGTACCCTACGAGCAGTACTTC
17	TRBD2	TRBV4-1	-	TRBJ2-7	CASSQVTSGRATYEQYF	TGCGCCAGCAGCCAAGTGACTAGCGGGAGGGCCACCTACGAGCAGTACTTC
15	TRBD1	TRBV20-1	-	TRBJ1-5	CSASPDRDLDQPQHF	TGCAGTGCTAGTCCGGACAGGGACCTGGATCAGCCCCAGCATTTT
15	-	TRBV4-2	few	TRBJ1-5	CASLPTQHSNQPQHF	TGTGCCAGCTTGCCGACTCAGCATAGCAATCAGCCCCAGCATTTT
12	-	TRBV12-3/TRBV12-4	once	TRBJ1-5	CASSFEFQPQHF	TGTGCCAGCAGTTTCGAGTTTCAGCCCCAGCATTTT
16	TRBD2	TRBV5-1	-	TRBJ2-1	CASSRGTSGGAGEQFF	TGCGCCAGCAGCCGAGGGACTAGCGGGGGGGCAGGTGAGCAGTTCTTC
16	TRBD1	TRBV19	few	TRBJ2-7	CASSPQGAGISYEQYF	TGTGCCAGTAGTCCCCAGGGGGCGGGGATCTCCTACGAGCAGTACTTC
13	-	TRBV18	-	TRBJ1-1	CASSDRQNTEAFF	TGTGCCAGCTCAGACCGACAGAACACTGAAGCTTTCTTT
14	-	TRBV6-5	once	TRBJ2-5	CASTGGAGQETQYF	TGTGCCAGCACCGGAGGGGCTGGGCAAGAGACCCAGTACTTC
12	-	TRBV12-3/TRBV12-4	-	TRBJ1-2	CASSLYRDGYTF	TGTGCCAGCAGTTTATACAGGGACGGCTACACCTTC